The next 2 T cell receptor beta chains were all read from a single sample in a study of T cell clones after liver transplantation. The data were produced by immunoSEQ multiplex PCR, yet TCRdb's version contains in-frame clones alone and is incomplete. The sample yields around 18,000 clones, 85% to 90% seen once. The material sequenced was CD8+ T cells from blood, taken approximately 3.5 years after liver transplant. Receptor source: a human patient who received a liver transplant. Some T cells may possibly be graft donor cells.

V gene TRBV27 combines with J gene TRBJ1-5; 10 bases align to TRBD1. The CDR3 extends over 14 amino acids. Germline V gene lookup returns CDR1 MNHEY and CDR2 SMNVEV (reference sequence). Trimming at V came to 5 bases and at J to 6 bases, leaving 4 bases not matched to a gene. The CDR3 nucleotides read TGTGCCAGCAGTGACAGGGGGCGATTTCAGCCCCAGCATTTT. This codes for CASSDRGRFQPQHF.

This chain joins TRBV7-9 and TRBJ1-5; unclear D gene. Trimming removed 5 bases from V and 2 bases from J, with 10 bases in between. In germline, CDR1 is SEHNR, CDR2 FQNEAQ (reference sequence). The CDR3 runs 14 residues. The chain's CDR3 is CASSPQDGNQPQHF. In DNA form, the CDR3 reads TGTGCCAGCAGCCCCCAGGATGGCAATCAGCCCCAGCATTTT.